This section outlines one T cell receptor beta chain sequence together with its context. Using immunoSEQ multiplex PCR, the repertoire was profiled, and TCRdb retains in-frame clones only, with some absent. Of under 25,000 clones detected, about 86% appear once; the ten largest clones hold 16%. The data were taken from a study of OX40 agonist ivuxolimab in advanced cancers. V lost 4 bases to trimming and J lost 3 bases; unmatched junction nucleotides: 11. This CDR3 is 16 amino acids long. CDR1 and CDR2 from the germline V gene are SGHKS and YYEKEE (reference sequence). J is TRBJ2-7 and V is TRBV5-5; TRBD1 matches 9 bases. The clonotype originates from an adult with an advanced solid tumor such as melanoma, head and neck, liver or kidney cancer. The sample here was CD4+ or CD8+ T cells sorted from blood, taken in a trial of the OX40 agonist ivuxolimab. The CDR3 nucleotides read TGTGCCAGCAGCCAAACCCCCGGGACAGGGTTCTACGAGCAGTACTTC. It is translated as CASSQTPGTGFYEQYF.